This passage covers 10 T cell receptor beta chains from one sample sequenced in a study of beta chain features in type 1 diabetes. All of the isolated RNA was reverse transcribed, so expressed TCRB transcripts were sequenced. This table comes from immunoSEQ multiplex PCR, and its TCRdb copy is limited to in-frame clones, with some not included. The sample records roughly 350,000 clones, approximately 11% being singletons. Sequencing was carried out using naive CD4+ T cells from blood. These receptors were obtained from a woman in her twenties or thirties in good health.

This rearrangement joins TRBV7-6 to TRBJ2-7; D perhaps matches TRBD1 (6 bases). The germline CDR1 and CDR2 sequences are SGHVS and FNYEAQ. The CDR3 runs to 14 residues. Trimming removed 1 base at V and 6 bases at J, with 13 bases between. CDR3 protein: CASSLGQVPGEQYF. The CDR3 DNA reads TGTGCCAGCAGCTTAGGACAGGTACCGGGCGAGCAGTACTTC.

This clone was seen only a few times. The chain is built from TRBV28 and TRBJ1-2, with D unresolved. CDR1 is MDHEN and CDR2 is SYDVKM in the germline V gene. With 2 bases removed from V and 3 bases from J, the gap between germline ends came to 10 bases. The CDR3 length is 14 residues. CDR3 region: CASSLGQNYYGYTF. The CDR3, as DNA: TGTGCCAGCAGTTTAGGGCAGAACTACTATGGCTACACCTTC.

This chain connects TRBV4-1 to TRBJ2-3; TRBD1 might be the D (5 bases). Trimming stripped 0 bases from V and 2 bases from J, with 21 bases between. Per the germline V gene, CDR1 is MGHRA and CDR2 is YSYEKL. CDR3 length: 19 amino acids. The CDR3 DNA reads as TGCGCCAGCAGCCAAGATGGTGGTTCGGCAGCAGGGAACACAGATACGCAGTATTTT. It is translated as CASSQDGGSAAGNTDTQYF.

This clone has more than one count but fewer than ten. CDR3 region: CASSERTGFNEQFF. CDR3 nucleotides: TGTGCCAGCAGTGAGAGGACAGGGTTTAATGAGCAGTTCTTC. The rearrangement joins TRBV25-1 to TRBJ2-1; TRBD1 agrees at 8 bases. The CDR3 length is 14 residues. CDR1 and CDR2 (germline): MGHDK, SYGVNS. V was clipped by 3 bases and J by 7 bases; unmatched bases: 5.

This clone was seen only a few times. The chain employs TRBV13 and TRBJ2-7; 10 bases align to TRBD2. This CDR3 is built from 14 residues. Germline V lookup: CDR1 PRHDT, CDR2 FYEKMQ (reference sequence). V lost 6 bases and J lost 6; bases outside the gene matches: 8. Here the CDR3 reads CASRPISGRSEQYF. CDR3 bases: TGTGCCAGCAGACCAATTAGCGGGAGGTCCGAGCAGTACTTC.

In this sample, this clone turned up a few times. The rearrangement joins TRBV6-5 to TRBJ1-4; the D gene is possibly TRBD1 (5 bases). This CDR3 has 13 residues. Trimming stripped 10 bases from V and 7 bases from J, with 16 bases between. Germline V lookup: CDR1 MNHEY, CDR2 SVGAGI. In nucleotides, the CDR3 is TGTGCCACCGGGCGGGACTCGGGTGAAAAACTGTTTTTT. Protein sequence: CATGRDSGEKLFF.

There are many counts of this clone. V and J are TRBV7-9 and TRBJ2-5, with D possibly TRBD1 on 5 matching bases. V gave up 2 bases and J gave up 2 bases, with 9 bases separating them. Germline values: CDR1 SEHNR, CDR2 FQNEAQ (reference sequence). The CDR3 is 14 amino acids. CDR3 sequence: CASSLIAGQETQYF. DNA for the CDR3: TGTGCCAGCAGCTTAATCGCAGGGCAAGAGACCCAGTACTTC.

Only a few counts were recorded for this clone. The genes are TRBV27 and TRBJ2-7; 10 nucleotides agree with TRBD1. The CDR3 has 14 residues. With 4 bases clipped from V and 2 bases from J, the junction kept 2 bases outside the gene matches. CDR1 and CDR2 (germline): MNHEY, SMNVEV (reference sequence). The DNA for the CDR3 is TGTGCCAGCAGTTACGACAGGGGGCCCTACGAGCAGTACTTC. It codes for CASSYDRGPYEQYF.

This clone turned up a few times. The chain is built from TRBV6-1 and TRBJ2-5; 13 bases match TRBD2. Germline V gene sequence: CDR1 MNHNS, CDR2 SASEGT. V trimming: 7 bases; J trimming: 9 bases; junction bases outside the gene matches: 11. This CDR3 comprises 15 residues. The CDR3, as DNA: TGTGCCAGCACCTCAGGGACTAGCGGGAAGGGGTCCCAGTACTTC. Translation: CASTSGTSGKGSQYF.

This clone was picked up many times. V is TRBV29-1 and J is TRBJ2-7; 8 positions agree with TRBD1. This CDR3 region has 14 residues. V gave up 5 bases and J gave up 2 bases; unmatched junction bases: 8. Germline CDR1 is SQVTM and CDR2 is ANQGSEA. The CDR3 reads CSVSPGTGPYEQYF. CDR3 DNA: TGCAGCGTTTCCCCCGGGACAGGACCCTACGAGCAGTACTTC.